A single sample gave rise to the 6 T cell receptor beta chains below, sequenced in a study of blood T cell repertoires in COVID-19. Only in-frame clones appear in the TCRdb table, and some are missing; sequencing was by immunoSEQ multiplex PCR. The data contain roughly 150,000 clones, roughly 90% of them singletons. Sequencing used peripheral blood. The origin of the receptors is a man aged 60 to 75 with active or convalescent COVID-19.

The rearrangement links TRBV18 to TRBJ1-1, with unresolved D. The germline V gene encodes CDR1 KGHSH and CDR2 LQKENI. CDR3 length: 12 amino acids. V lost 2 bases to trimming and J lost 7 bases, with 8 bases between them. CDR3 in amino acids: CASSPISDEAFF. CDR3 coding DNA: TGTGCCAGCTCACCAATTAGTGATGAAGCTTTCTTT.

The chain links TRBV11-2 to TRBJ2-1; 10 bases fit TRBD1. The ends lost 0 bases at V and 3 bases at J; junction bases unmatched: 2. Per germline, CDR1 SGHAT and CDR2 FQNNGV. The CDR3 sequence is 16 residues long. CDR3 DNA: TGTGCCAGCAGCTTAGAGACAGGGGGCCTCTACAATGAGCAGTTCTTC. This sequence encodes CASSLETGGLYNEQFF.

The chain links TRBV25-1 to TRBJ2-7, with D possibly TRBD1 on 6 matching bases. Trimming stripped 7 bases from V and 2 bases from J, with 12 bases between. The CDR3 runs to 13 residues. From germline, CDR1 is MGHDK and CDR2 SYGVNS. The CDR3 region has the DNA TGTGCCAGCACGTCAGGGGTTCCCTACGAGCAGTACTTC. Translated, it gives CASTSGVPYEQYF.

This clone was detected ten times or more. The V and J genes are TRBV11-2 and TRBJ2-7; D gene uncertain. Germline CDR1 reads SGHAT; CDR2 reads FQNNGV. The CDR3 is 12 residues long. V was pared by 5 bases and J by 10 bases, with 15 bases between. CDR3 sequence reads: CASSPSRFRQYF. The CDR3 bases are TGTGCCAGCAGCCCGTCCAGGTTCCGTCAGTACTTC.

The chain uses TRBV6-5 and TRBJ2-7, with D possibly TRBD1 on 7 matching bases. The CDR3 is 14 residues long. V lost 2 bases and J 3 bases, leaving 11 bases between the germline ends. Germline lookup yields CDR1 MNHEY and CDR2 SVGAGI. The CDR3 nucleotides read TGTGCCAGCAGTTACGGGCAGGGGGGCTACGAGCAGTACTTC. This encodes CASSYGQGGYEQYF.

A single count supports this clone. The V call is TRBV6-2 or TRBV6-3, the J call TRBJ2-7, with 8 bases fitting TRBD2. CDR1 is MNHEY and CDR2 is SVGEGT in the germline V gene. The CDR3 is 14 residues long. V shed 6 bases and J 1 base; nucleotides not matched to a gene: 5. The CDR3 coding sequence is TGTGCCAGCAGCCGACAGCGGGGGTCCTACGAGCAGTACTTC. Protein: CASSRQRGSYEQYF.